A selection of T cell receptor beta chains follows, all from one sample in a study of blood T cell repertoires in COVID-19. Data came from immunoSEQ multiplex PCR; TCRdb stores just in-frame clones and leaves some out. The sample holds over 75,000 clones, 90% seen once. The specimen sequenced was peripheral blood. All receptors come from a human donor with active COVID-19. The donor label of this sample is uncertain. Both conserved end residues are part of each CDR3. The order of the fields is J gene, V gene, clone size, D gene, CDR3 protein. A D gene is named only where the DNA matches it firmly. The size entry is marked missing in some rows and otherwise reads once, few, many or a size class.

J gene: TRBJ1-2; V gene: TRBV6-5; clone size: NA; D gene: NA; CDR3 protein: CASSYSQGLGGYTF
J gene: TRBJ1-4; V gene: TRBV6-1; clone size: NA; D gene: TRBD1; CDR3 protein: CASSEPGQGAFNEKLFF
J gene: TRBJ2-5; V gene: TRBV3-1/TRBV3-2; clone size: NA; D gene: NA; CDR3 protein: CASGIAGAAKVTQYF
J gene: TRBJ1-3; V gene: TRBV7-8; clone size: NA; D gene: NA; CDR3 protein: CASSLLQEGGNTIYF
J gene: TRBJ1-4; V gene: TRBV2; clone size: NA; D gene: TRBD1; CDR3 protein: CASRVDRGISGKLFF
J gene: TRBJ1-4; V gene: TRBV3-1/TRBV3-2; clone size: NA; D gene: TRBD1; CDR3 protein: CASSQDVTRLGTGAEEKLFF
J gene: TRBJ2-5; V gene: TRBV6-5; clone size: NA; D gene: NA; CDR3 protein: CASSLAPEAETQYF
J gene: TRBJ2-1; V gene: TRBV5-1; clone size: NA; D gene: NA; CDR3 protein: CASSLEWGRVTYNEQFF
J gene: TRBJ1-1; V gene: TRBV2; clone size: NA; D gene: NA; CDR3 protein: CASRDMKTEAFF
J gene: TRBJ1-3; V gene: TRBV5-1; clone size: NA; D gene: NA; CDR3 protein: CASTPGGGSGNTIYF
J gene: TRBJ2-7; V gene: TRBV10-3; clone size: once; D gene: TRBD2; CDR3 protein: CAISESSGGEGEQYF
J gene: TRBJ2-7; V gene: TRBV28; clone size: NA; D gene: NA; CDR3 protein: CASGAGINPYEQYF
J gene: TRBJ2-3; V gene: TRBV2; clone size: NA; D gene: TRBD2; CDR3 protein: CASSGGGGDTQYF
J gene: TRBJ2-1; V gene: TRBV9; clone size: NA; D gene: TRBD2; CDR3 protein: CASSVGAGAINEQFF
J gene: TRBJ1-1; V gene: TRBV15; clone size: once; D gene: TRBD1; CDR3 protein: CATSRDIRDSTEAFF
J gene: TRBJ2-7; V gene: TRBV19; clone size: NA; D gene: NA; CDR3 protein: CASNTGGAYEQYF
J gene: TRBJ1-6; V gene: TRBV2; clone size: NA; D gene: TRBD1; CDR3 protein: CASQRTGSGYNSPLHF
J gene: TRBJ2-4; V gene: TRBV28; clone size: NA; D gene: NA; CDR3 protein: CASNSGDLTAKNIQYF
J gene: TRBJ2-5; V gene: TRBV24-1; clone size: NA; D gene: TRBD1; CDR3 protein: CATSTGTGQETQYF
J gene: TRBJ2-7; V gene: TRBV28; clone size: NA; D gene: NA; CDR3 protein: CASSSPGLLGEQYF
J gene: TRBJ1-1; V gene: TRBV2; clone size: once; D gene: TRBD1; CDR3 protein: CASSRQGHTEAFF
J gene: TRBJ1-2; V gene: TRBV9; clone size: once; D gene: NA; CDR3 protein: CASSVGGDGNYGYTF
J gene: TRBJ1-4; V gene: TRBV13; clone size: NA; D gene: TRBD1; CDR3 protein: CASSLTGGADEKLFF
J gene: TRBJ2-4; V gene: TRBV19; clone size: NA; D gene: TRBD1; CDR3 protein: CATQQGYKNIQYF
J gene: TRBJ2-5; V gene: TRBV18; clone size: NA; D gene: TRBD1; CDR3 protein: CASSISGTGGYETQYF
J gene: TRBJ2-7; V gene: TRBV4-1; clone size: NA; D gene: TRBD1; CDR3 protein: CASSPRTGSSYEQYF
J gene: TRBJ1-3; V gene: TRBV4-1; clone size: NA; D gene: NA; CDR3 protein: CASSQVAQGWGDLSGNTIYF
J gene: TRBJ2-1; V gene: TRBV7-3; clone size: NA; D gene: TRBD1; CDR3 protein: CASSFDRGNEQFF
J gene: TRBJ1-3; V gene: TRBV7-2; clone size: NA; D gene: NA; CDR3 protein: CASSLDLFQGNTIYF
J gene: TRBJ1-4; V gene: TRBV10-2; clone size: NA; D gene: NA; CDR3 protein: CASKPTDRNEKLFF
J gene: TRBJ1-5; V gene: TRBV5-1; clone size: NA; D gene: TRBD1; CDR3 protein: CASSLRTGRDQPQHF
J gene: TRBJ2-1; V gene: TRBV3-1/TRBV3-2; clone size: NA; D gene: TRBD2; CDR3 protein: CASSPIRGGSYNEQFF
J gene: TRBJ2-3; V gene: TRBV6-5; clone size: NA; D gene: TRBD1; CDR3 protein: CASSYTGQGANQYF
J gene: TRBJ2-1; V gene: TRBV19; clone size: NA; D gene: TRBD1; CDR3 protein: CASSPGQGTYNEQFF
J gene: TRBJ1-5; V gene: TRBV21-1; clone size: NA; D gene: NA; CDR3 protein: CASSKDHREDQPQHF
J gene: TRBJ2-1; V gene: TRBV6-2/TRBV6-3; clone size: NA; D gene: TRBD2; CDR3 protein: CASSYRLAGFEQFF
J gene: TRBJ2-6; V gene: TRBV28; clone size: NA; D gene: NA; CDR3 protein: CASSLFTSSSGANVLTF
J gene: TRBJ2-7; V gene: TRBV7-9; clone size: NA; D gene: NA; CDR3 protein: CASSLVVVPYEQYF
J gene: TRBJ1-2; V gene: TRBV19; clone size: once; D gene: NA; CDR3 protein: CASSIANYGYTF
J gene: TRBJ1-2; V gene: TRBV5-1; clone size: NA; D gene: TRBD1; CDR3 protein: CASSSGTGYNYGYTF
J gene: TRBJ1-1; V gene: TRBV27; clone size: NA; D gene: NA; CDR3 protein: CASSTIDSYTGGAFF